This T cell receptor beta chain was sequenced during a study of control samples from healthy donors and cancer patients. The ends were cut back, 1 base at V and 1 base at J, with 8 bases in the middle. The CDR3 runs to 15 residues. Germline V lookup: CDR1 LNHDA, CDR2 SQIVND (reference sequence). Here immunoSEQ multiplex PCR was the method, and the copy in TCRdb shows in-frame clones only, minus some. The sample lists fewer than 500,000 clones; about nine tenths were seen once. This sequence originates from a man in his forties with head and neck cancer. The chain is built from TRBV19 and TRBJ1-5, with D uncertain. Sequencing was done on a sample of PBMCs. In DNA form, the CDR3 reads TGTGCCAGTAGTATAGGGGGATACAGCAATCAGCCCCAGCATTTT. Residues: CASSIGGYSNQPQHF. The full variable domain, completed using reference TRBV19 and TRBJ1-5, is DGGITQSPKYLFRKEGQNVTLSCEQNLNHDAMYWYRQDPGQGLRLIYYSQIVNDFQKGDIAEGYSVSREKKESFPLTVTSAQKNPTAFYLCASSIGGYSNQPQHFGDGTRLSIL.